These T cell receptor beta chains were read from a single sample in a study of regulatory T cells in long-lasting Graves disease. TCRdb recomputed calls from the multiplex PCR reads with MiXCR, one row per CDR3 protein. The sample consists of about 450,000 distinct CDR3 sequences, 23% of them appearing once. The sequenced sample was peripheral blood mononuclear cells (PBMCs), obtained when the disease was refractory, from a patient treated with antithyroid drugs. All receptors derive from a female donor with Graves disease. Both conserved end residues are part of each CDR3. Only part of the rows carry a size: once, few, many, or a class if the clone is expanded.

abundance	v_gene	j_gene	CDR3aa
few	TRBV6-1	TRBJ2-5	CASSSHQETQYF
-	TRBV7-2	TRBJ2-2	CASSQLAGDGELFF
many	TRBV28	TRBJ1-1	CASRGTRGSGTEAFF
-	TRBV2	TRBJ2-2	CASSVKAGANTGELFF
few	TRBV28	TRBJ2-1	CASSLDRTNEQFF
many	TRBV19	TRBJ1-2	CASSPRTDYGYTF
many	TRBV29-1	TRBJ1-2	CSVGNTEDGFYGYTF
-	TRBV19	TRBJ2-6	CASSIVGQGARGANVLTF
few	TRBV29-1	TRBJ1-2	CSVEFIGQGYTF
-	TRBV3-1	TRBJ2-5	CASGVGRSQETQYF
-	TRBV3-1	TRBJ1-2	CATQDHRGLGGYTF
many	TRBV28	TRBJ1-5	CASSLDTGLQPQHF
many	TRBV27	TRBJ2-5	CASSIRTGRGQETQYF
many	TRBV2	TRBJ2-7	CASSKRASPYEQYF
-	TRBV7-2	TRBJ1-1	CASSLNDRGPYTEAFF
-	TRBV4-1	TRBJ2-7	CASSQEAGTGGKQYF